Listed here are 10 T cell receptor beta chains from one sample, sequenced in a study of monozygotic twins with inflammatory bowel disease. TCRdb processed the 5' RACE reads again and assigns one entry to each CDR3 protein, with no DNA. In total, the table holds about 210,000 distinct CDR3 sequences. Input material: blood. The receptor source for this set is a human donor with ulcerative colitis or Crohn's disease, or a healthy co-twin of an affected twin (not recorded which).

The chain couples TRBV7-8 to TRBJ1-5; lacking DNA, the TRBD1 call made by TCRdb goes unchecked. The CDR3 has 17 amino acids. The germline CDR1 and CDR2 sequences are SGHVS and FQNEAQ. CDR3 sequence: CASSSPGRVNGNQPQHF.

The V call is TRBV7-9, the J call TRBJ1-4; TCRdb selects TRBD1, and the lack of DNA leaves this call unchecked. The germline V gene has CDR1 SEHNR and CDR2 FQNEAQ (reference sequence). CDR3 length: 13 residues. The CDR3 protein is CASKDRAGEKLFF.

The chain has TRBV20-1 and TRBJ1-6. Per germline, CDR1 DFQATT and CDR2 SNEGSKA (reference sequence). The CDR3 extends over 15 amino acids. CDR3 sequence reads: CSARDSLTQNSPLHF.

V and J are TRBV12-3 or TRBV12-4 and TRBJ2-7; lacking DNA, the TRBD1 call made by TCRdb goes unchecked. The CDR3 runs 13 residues. The CDR3: CASAGTGSYEQYF.

The chain uses TRBV3-1 and TRBJ2-3; TCRdb selects TRBD1, and the lack of DNA leaves this call unchecked. Per the germline V gene, CDR1 is LGHDT and CDR2 is YNNKEL (reference sequence). This CDR3 is built from 13 residues. CDR3 region: CASSRQGQDTQYF.

The chain has TRBV5-1 and TRBJ1-1; there is no DNA to check the TCRdb D call of TRBD1. CDR3 length: 14 residues. Germline loops: CDR1 SGHRS, CDR2 YFSETQ. The CDR3 reads CASTTEPGHTEAFF.

The chain links TRBV20-1 to TRBJ1-6; the TCRdb D gene call, TRBD1, has no DNA to confirm it. The CDR3 has 14 amino acids. Germline lookup yields CDR1 DFQATT and CDR2 SNEGSKA (reference sequence). CDR3 amino acids: CSAPSGPQPSPLHF.

The chain employs TRBV6-1 and TRBJ2-3; TCRdb gives TRBD2 as the D gene, but with no DNA this cannot be confirmed. The length of the CDR3 is 14 residues. From germline, CDR1 is MNHNS and CDR2 SASEGT. The CDR3 sequence is CASSEWAPTDTQYF.

The chain employs TRBV9 and TRBJ2-7; TCRdb's D call of TRBD1 is untestable without DNA. Germline CDR1 and CDR2: SGDLS and YYNGEE. The CDR3 spans 15 residues. CDR3 residues: CASSPAGTPAYEQYF.

V gene TRBV12-3 or TRBV12-4 combines with J gene TRBJ1-1. This CDR3 has 15 residues. CDR3 in amino acids: CASSFRIKGNTEAFF.